These T cell receptor beta chains were read from a single sample in a study of neurological immune-mediated disorders. TCRdb ran MiXCR on the 5' RACE reads and lists one entry per CDR3 protein. Of about 46,000 distinct CDR3 sequences listed, around 2% are singletons. The sample comprised PBMCs. The receptors were gathered from a woman between 40 and 50 years old with multiple sclerosis. CDR3s leave out the opening cysteine and the closing phenylalanine or tryptophan. Not all rows give a size; the values are once, few, many and, for expanded clones, a class.

V	J	size	CDR3
TRBV5-1	TRBJ1-1	many	ASSVQQVNTEAF
TRBV20-1	TRBJ1-2	many	SARAAGSYGYT
TRBV5-1	TRBJ2-2	many	ASSLPLGDTGELF
TRBV7-2	TRBJ2-5	many	ASSLEVAGGLETQY
TRBV5-1	TRBJ2-5	many	ASSPEPPQETQY
TRBV24-1	TRBJ2-6	many	ATSETSGANVLT
TRBV7-2	TRBJ1-1	many	ASSPRAGRNTEAF
TRBV27	TRBJ1-2	many	ASSLSIRQGALWEGYT
TRBV12-3/TRBV12-4	TRBJ1-1	.	ASSLYKNTEAF
TRBV12-3/TRBV12-4	TRBJ2-2	medium-sized	ASSPWNTGELF
TRBV5-1	TRBJ2-1	many	ASSLGLVEGVYNEQF
TRBV12-3/TRBV12-4	TRBJ1-5	many	ASSYLDSSNQPQH
TRBV20-1	TRBJ2-7	many	SARDRLRSYEQY
TRBV6-4	TRBJ2-3	many	ASSPDRISTDTQY
TRBV27	TRBJ1-1	many	ASSWSGKGTEAF
TRBV24-1	TRBJ2-2	many	ATSDPTSRETGELF
TRBV18	TRBJ2-1	many	ASSLLGQGTDEQF
TRBV11-2	TRBJ1-6	many	ASSLVYSPLH
TRBV29-1	TRBJ2-2	medium-sized	SVVWGPGELF
TRBV5-1	TRBJ1-1	many	ASSGAASGNTEAF